This entry lists 22 T cell receptor beta chains sequenced from one sample in a study of T-cell memory formation after mild COVID-19. TCRdb ran MiXCR on the 5' RACE reads and lists one entry per CDR3 protein. The sample yields around 320,000 distinct CDR3 sequences, around 27% seen once. Sequenced material: PBMCs or a T cell subset sorted from them (not recorded which). Receptors were obtained from an adult woman who had mild COVID-19 (a few samples of this study predate the infection). Cell type and time point are not known.

The chain recombines TRBV12-3 or TRBV12-4 with TRBJ2-2; D unresolved. V lost 4 bases and J 6 bases, leaving 9 bases between the germline ends. The CDR3 extends over 13 amino acids. The CDR3, as DNA: TGTGCCAGCAGTTCAGTGCAGGCCGGGGAGCTGTTTTTT. Its translation is CASSSVQAGELFF.

The chain links TRBV7-2 to TRBJ1-1, with D unclear. V gave up 3 bases and J gave up 5 bases, with 13 bases separating them. The CDR3 contains 14 residues. CDR1 and CDR2 (germline): SGHTA, FQGNSA. CDR3 in DNA: TGTGCCAGCAGCTTGTCCGCGGAGAGGACTGAAGCTTTCTTT. Protein: CASSLSAERTEAFF. Looking up the rest from reference TRBV7-2 and TRBJ1-1 gives the full variable domain: GAGVSQSPSNKVTEKGKDVELRCDPISGHTALYWYRQSLGQGLEFLIYFQGNSAPDKSGLPSDRFSAERTGGSVSTLTIQRTQQEDSAVYLCASSLSAERTEAFFGQGTRLTVV.

The chain uses TRBV7-9 and TRBJ2-1, with D unresolved. Trimming cost V 6 bases and J 11 bases, with 14 bases left between them. The CDR3 has 12 residues. Germline lookup yields CDR1 SEHNR and CDR2 FQNEAQ (reference sequence). The CDR3 DNA reads TGTGCCAGCAGTCAAACCCACCGAAAGCAGTTCTTC. Amino acid sequence: CASSQTHRKQFF. Complete variable domain (other parts from reference TRBV7-9 and TRBJ2-1): DTGVSQNPRHKITKRGQNVTFRCDPISEHNRLYWYRQTLGQGPEFLTYFQNEAQLEKSRLLSDRFSAERPKGSFSTLEIQRTEQGDSAMYLCASSQTHRKQFFGPGTRLTVL.

In this sample, this clonotype turned up a few times. This chain links TRBV2 with TRBJ2-1; 10 nucleotides match TRBD2. Trimming at V came to 7 bases and at J to 2 bases, leaving 5 bases not matched to a gene. The CDR3 length is 15 residues. Looked up from germline, CDR1 is SNHLY and CDR2 is FYNNEI. CDR3 in amino acids: CASTAGLAAYNEQFF. As DNA, the CDR3 is TGTGCCAGCACCGCCGGACTAGCGGCCTACAATGAGCAGTTCTTC.

The chain uses TRBV6-4 and TRBJ2-3, with 9 bases fitting TRBD2. Germline V CDR1 and CDR2: MRHNA, SNTAGT. V shed 6 bases, J shed 2 bases, and the junction held 6 bases outside the gene matches. This CDR3 contains 15 residues. In DNA form, the CDR3 reads TGTGCCAGCAGCCCGATAGCGGGAGTCACAGATACGCAGTATTTT. This gives the protein CASSPIAGVTDTQYF.

This clonotype was detected once. The chain has TRBV7-2 and TRBJ2-2, with D perhaps being TRBD1 or TRBD2 (6 bases each). The CDR3 runs 16 residues. V dropped 5 bases and J dropped 5 bases, with 18 bases sitting between them. Germline values: CDR1 SGHTA, CDR2 FQGNSA. The CDR3 DNA is TGTGCCAGCAGCCCAGCGTCGGGGGCCGGGACCGGGGAGCTGTTTTTT. Protein: CASSPASGAGTGELFF.

The CDR3 nucleotides are TGTGCCAGCAGCCCCACAGGGATGAGCTACGAGCAGTACTTC. This encodes CASSPTGMSYEQYF. The rearrangement links TRBV4-2 to TRBJ2-7; possibly TRBD1 for D (6 bases). V lost 4 bases, J lost 3 bases, and 13 bases lay in between. The length of the CDR3 is 14 residues. Germline V gene data show CDR1 as LGHNA and CDR2 as YNFKEQ.

The chain recombines TRBV15 with TRBJ2-1, with a weak D call TRBD2 (9 bases). V dropped 0 bases and J dropped 10 bases, with 31 bases sitting between them. The CDR3 totals 20 residues. Germline CDR1 and CDR2: LNHNV and YYDKDF (reference sequence). The CDR3 is CATSRDLGQGASGKFREQFF. Here the CDR3 DNA reads TGTGCCACCAGCAGAGATTTAGGCCAGGGGGCTAGCGGGAAATTTAGGGAGCAGTTCTTC.

In this sample, this clonotype turned up many times. The chain couples TRBV7-2 to TRBJ1-1, with 9 bases matching TRBD1. This CDR3 spans 13 amino acids. With 4 bases clipped from V and 8 bases from J, the junction kept 5 bases outside the gene matches. Germline CDR1 reads SGHTA; CDR2 reads FQGNSA. The CDR3 region is CASSSQGAGEAFF. The CDR3 DNA sequence: TGTGCCAGCAGCTCACAGGGGGCGGGGGAAGCTTTCTTT.

This clonotype was seen at least ten times. The chain uses TRBV7-2 and TRBJ1-3; D perhaps matches TRBD1 (5 bases). The CDR3 is 15 residues long. V lost 6 bases and J 4 bases, leaving 16 bases between the germline ends. In germline, CDR1 is SGHTA, CDR2 FQGNSA. This CDR3 is CASSDTGTTGNTIYF. The DNA for the CDR3 is TGTGCCAGCAGTGATACCGGGACGACAGGAAACACCATATATTTT.

V is TRBV7-3 and J is TRBJ2-1; 7 bases match TRBD2. This CDR3 comprises 17 residues. The trim removed 5 bases at V and 9 bases at J, leaving 19 bases unmatched. In germline, CDR1 is SGHTA, CDR2 FQGTGA. CDR3 DNA: TGTGCCAGCAGCGAGCTGGGAGCGGGAAGGGCCGGTGGTGAGCAGTTCTTC. Amino acids: CASSELGAGRAGGEQFF.

The chain couples TRBV5-1 to TRBJ2-7; D call uncertain. CDR1 SGHRS and CDR2 YFSETQ come from the germline V gene. The CDR3 length is 13 residues. Trimming shortened V by 0 bases and J by 3 bases, and 7 bases separated the two germline ends. The CDR3, as DNA: TGCGCCAGCAGCTTGGGGATGGACTACGAGCAGTACTTC. It yields the protein CASSLGMDYEQYF.

This clonotype was seen a few times. CDR3 DNA: TGTGCCAGCAGTTACCGGGCCGGGACTAGTTTATATAGGGACACCGGGGAGCTGTTTTTT. This codes for CASSYRAGTSLYRDTGELFF. The chain links TRBV6-5 to TRBJ2-2, with 8 bases aligning to TRBD2. The CDR3 loop spans 20 amino acids. Germline V gives CDR1 MNHEY, CDR2 SVGAGI. The J segment lost 3 bases and the V segment lost 2 bases, leaving 17 bases of the junction unmatched.

The rearrangement links TRBV20-1 to TRBJ2-7; 8 bases fit TRBD1. CDR3 size: 13 residues. The junction had 3 bases not matched to a gene; V was cut back by 4 bases and J by 1 base. CDR1 and CDR2 from the germline V gene are DFQATT and SNEGSKA (reference sequence). The CDR3 nucleotides are TGCAGTGCTAAGGACAGGGTGTCCTACGAGCAGTACTTC. Protein sequence: CSAKDRVSYEQYF.

The V and J genes are TRBV29-1 and TRBJ2-3; 7 bases map to TRBD1. This CDR3 is 15 amino acids long. V was pared by 7 bases and J by 1 base, with 11 bases of the junction left unmatched. The V gene's germline CDR1 is SQVTM and CDR2 ANQGSEA. CDR3 coding DNA: TGCAGCGCCGACACAGGGGTCTCGCGCACAGATACGCAGTATTTT. Translated, it gives CSADTGVSRTDTQYF.

The J gene is TRBJ2-3, the V gene TRBV9, with 12 bases that match TRBD2. The CDR3 has 16 residues. Germline CDR1 is SGDLS and CDR2 is YYNGEE. The trim removed 4 bases at V and 4 bases at J, leaving 7 bases unmatched. CDR3 nucleotide sequence: TGTGCCAGCAGCAGACGACTAGCGGGGGCTGCAGATACGCAGTATTTT. Amino acid sequence: CASSRRLAGAADTQYF.

V usage is TRBV20-1 and J usage is TRBJ2-7; 9 positions agree with TRBD2. V dropped 4 bases and J dropped 2; count of bases not matched to a gene: 12. CDR1 is DFQATT, CDR2 SNEGSKA, per germline (reference sequence). The CDR3 totals 16 residues. In DNA form, the CDR3 reads TGCAGTGCTACGGTTATTAGCGGGGGACCTCCCTACGAGCAGTACTTC. Translated: CSATVISGGPPYEQYF.

The gene calls are TRBV5-1 and TRBJ2-7, with D perhaps given as TRBD1 or TRBD2 (5 bases each). CDR3 size: 14 residues. Germline CDR1 SGHRS, CDR2 YFSETQ. V shed 0 bases and J shed 6 bases, with 13 bases lying between them. The DNA for the CDR3 is TGCGCCAGCAGCTTGGGACAGAGCGGAGGCGAGCAGTACTTC. Its translation: CASSLGQSGGEQYF.

The V and J genes are TRBV5-1 and TRBJ2-2; 12 positions agree with TRBD2. V was clipped by 4 bases and J by 5 bases; unmatched bases: 9. Germline V gene lookup returns CDR1 SGHRS and CDR2 YFSETQ. This CDR3 has 17 amino acids. For the CDR3, the DNA is TGCGCCAGCAGCATGAAACCGACTAGCGGGGGAACCGGGGAGCTGTTTTTT. Residues: CASSMKPTSGGTGELFF.

This clonotype was detected only a few times. The chain recombines TRBV29-1 with TRBJ2-1; 7 bases line up with TRBD2. From germline, CDR1 is SQVTM and CDR2 ANQGSEA. The CDR3 has 16 residues. After removal of 4 bases from V and 9 bases from J, the junction contained 18 bases not matched to a gene. The CDR3 nucleotides are TGCAGCGTTGTAGGGATATCTAGCGGATTCCTGAGTGAGCAGTTCTTC. Its protein product is CSVVGISSGFLSEQFF.

This chain connects TRBV5-1 to TRBJ1-1; TRBD1 matches at 9 bases. V shed 4 bases and J 4 bases; nucleotides not matched to a gene: 11. CDR1 and CDR2 from the germline V gene are SGHRS and YFSETQ. This CDR3 spans 16 amino acids. The CDR3 here is CASSLRDRVLGTEAFF. DNA for the CDR3: TGCGCCAGCAGCCTGAGGGACAGGGTGTTGGGCACTGAAGCTTTCTTT.

This rearrangement joins TRBV10-3 to TRBJ1-5; the match to TRBD1 covers 7 bases. The V gene end was trimmed by 0 bases and the J gene end by 6 bases; junction bases not matched to a gene: 8. The CDR3 contains 16 residues. Germline lookup yields CDR1 ENHRY and CDR2 SYGVKD. For the CDR3, the DNA is TGTGCCATCAGTGAGTCGACAGGGTTCTCGAGTCAGCCCCAGCATTTT. It encodes CAISESTGFSSQPQHF.